What follows describes a single T cell receptor beta chain. Antigen: not known. A J-beta primer mix and a sample-barcoded 5' primer were used in a second PCR of roughly 6 to 12 cycles. One entry per CDR3 protein results from TCRdb running MiXCR on the 5' RACE reads. The table lists approximately 850,000 distinct CDR3 sequences, 58% of them singletons. V shed 7 bases and J shed 2 bases, with 15 bases lying between them. Germline V gives CDR1 DFQATT, CDR2 SNEGSKA (reference sequence). CDR3 length: 13 residues. This sample is drawn from a study of blood T cells in healthy people across ages. General study findings and limits: Long-lived donors exceeded aged donors in naive CD4+ cells and diversity.

The chain carries TRBV20-1 and TRBJ2-7; D gene ambiguous. Sequencing was carried out using blood. The TCR sequence derives from a man in his thirties or forties in good health. This CDR3 reads CSVRRGFPYEQYF. The DNA for the CDR3 is TGCAGTGTTCGTAGAGGTTTTCCCTACGAGCAGTACTTC.